The 12 T cell receptor beta chains reported below all come from one sample, sequenced in a study of blood T cells in healthy people across ages. For the second PCR, which ran for about 6 to 11 cycles, a sample-barcoded 5' primer and a J-beta primer mix were used. TCRdb ran MiXCR on the 5' RACE reads and lists one entry per CDR3 protein. The sample contains some 670,000 distinct CDR3 sequences, about 50% of which appear only once. The specimen was blood. These receptors all come from a woman older than 75 in good health.

The chain employs TRBV27 and TRBJ2-7; unclear D gene. Germline values: CDR1 MNHEY, CDR2 SMNVEV (reference sequence). This CDR3 contains 14 residues. Trimming left V 0 bases short and J 3 bases short, with 9 bases between. CDR3 region: CASSLSGANYEQYF. CDR3 in DNA: TGTGCCAGCAGTTTATCCGGAGCGAACTACGAGCAGTACTTC.

This clonotype was found many times. One end of the junction does not line up with germline, which may come from a read error. The V and J genes are TRBV7-3 and TRBJ2-3; TRBD1 is a possible D gene (5 bases). This CDR3 has 15 amino acids. Germline loops: CDR1 SGHTA, CDR2 FQGTGA. This CDR3 is CASILRGDRTDTQYF. The DNA for the CDR3 is TGTGCCAGCATCTTAAGGGGTGACCGCACAGATACGCAGTATTTT.

The V and J genes are TRBV2 and TRBJ2-3; D is unclear. V lost 6 bases and J 9 bases, leaving 10 bases between the germline ends. The CDR3 is 11 amino acids. The V gene's germline CDR1 is SNHLY and CDR2 FYNNEI. This CDR3 reads CASSPSGTQYF. The CDR3 DNA sequence: TGTGCCAGCAGCCCTAGTGGCACGCAGTATTTT.

This clonotype was seen ten or more times. The V and J genes are TRBV18 and TRBJ2-3; D gene uncertain. This CDR3 has 14 residues. Germline-derived CDR1 and CDR2 are KGHSH and LQKENI. V lost 3 bases to trimming and J lost 0 bases, with 7 bases between them. The CDR3 nucleotides are TGTGCCAGCTCACCTTCTCCTAGCACAGATACGCAGTATTTT. Amino acids: CASSPSPSTDTQYF.

This clonotype was detected many times. The chain carries TRBV10-1 and TRBJ2-7, with D perhaps matching TRBD1 or TRBD2 (5 bases each). This CDR3 spans 14 amino acids. Germline assignment: CDR1 WNHNN and CDR2 SYGVQD (reference sequence). Trimming pared 6 bases from V and 2 bases from J, leaving 14 bases between. The CDR3 reads CASSHGTRTYEQYF. As DNA, the CDR3 is TGCGCCAGCAGCCACGGGACCCGAACCTACGAGCAGTACTTC.

This clonotype was recorded once. The chain is built from TRBV20-1 and TRBJ2-3; a weak D match, TRBD1 (5 bases). The length of the CDR3 is 13 residues. V lost 5 bases and J 2 bases, leaving 11 bases between the germline ends. Germline values: CDR1 DFQATT, CDR2 SNEGSKA (reference sequence). CDR3 bases: TGCAGTGCTGCGGACACCTACACAGATACGCAGTATTTT. Its protein product is CSAADTYTDTQYF.

The chain uses TRBV5-6 and TRBJ2-4, with 8 bases fitting TRBD1. The J call may be faulty, since TRBJ2-7 better matches the DNA end. The germline CDR1 and CDR2 sequences are SGHDT and YYEEEE. CDR3 length equals 14 residues. The CDR3 nucleotides read TGTGCCAGCAGCTGGAGGGGACAGGTCTACGAGCAGTACTTC. As protein: CASSWRGQVYEQYF.

The V and J genes are TRBV7-3 and TRBJ2-5; D is undetermined. CDR3 length: 12 residues. V lost 10 bases and J 5 bases, leaving 14 bases between the germline ends. From germline, CDR1 is SGHTA and CDR2 FQGTGA. CDR3 bases: TGTGCCACCACTTTGATGTCGGAGACCCAGTACTTC. It translates to CATTLMSETQYF.

This clonotype appeared once. This may come from a read error, since a much larger clone is one base off. The chain links TRBV7-2 to TRBJ2-1; D call uncertain. Trimming stripped 1 base from V and 10 bases from J, with 14 bases between. Germline V CDR1 and CDR2: SGHTA, FQGNSA. The CDR3 length is 14 residues. The CDR3 sequence is CASSLVPGSYEQFF. CDR3 DNA sequence: TGTGCCAGCAGCTTAGTACCCGGCTCCTACGAGCAGTTCTTC.

A note on this clonotype: A clone one base away is much larger, so this may be a read error. This chain links TRBV6-5 with TRBJ1-4, with a tentative D call TRBD1 (6 bases). Trimming left V 6 bases short and J 5 bases short, with 16 bases between. This CDR3 spans 15 amino acids. CDR1 is MNHEY and CDR2 is SVGAGI in the germline V gene. The CDR3 DNA is TGTGCCAGCAGAACTACCGTGACAGGAAATGAAAAACTGTTTTTT. Residues: CASRTTVTGNEKLFF.

This clonotype came up many times. The J gene is TRBJ1-1, the V gene TRBV10-3; 7 bases are shared with TRBD1. CDR1 is ENHRY, CDR2 SYGVKD, per germline. The CDR3 is 13 residues long. V was clipped by 2 bases and J by 6 bases; unmatched bases: 3. CDR3 DNA sequence: TGTGCCATCAGTGAGCCAGACAGGGCTGAAGCTTTCTTT. Translating it yields CAISEPDRAEAFF.

The chain links TRBV21-1 to TRBJ2-7; the table assigns TRBD2, which was not confirmed against the DNA. TRBV21-1 is designated a pseudogene. This CDR3 contains 16 residues. CDR3 loop: CASSKDETSGTYEQYF. As DNA, the CDR3 is TGTGCCAGCAGCAAAGATGAGACTAGCGGCACCTACGAGCAGTACTTC.